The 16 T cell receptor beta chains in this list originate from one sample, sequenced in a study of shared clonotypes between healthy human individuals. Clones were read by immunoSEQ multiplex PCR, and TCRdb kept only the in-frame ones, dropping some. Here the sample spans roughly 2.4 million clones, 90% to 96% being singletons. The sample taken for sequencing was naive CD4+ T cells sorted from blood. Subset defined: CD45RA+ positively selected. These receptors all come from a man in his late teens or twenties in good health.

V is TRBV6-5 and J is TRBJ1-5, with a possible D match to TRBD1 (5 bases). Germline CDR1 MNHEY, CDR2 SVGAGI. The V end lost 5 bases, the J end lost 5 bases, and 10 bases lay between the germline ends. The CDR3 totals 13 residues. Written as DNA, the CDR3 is TGTGCCAGCAGTACCCAAGGGGATCAGCCCCAGCATTTT. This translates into CASSTQGDQPQHF.

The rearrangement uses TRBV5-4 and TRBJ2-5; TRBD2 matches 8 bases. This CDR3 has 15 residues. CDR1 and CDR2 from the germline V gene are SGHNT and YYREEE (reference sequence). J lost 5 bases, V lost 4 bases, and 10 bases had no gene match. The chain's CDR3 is CASSQGSGVSETQYF. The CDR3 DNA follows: TGTGCCAGCAGCCAGGGTAGCGGGGTATCGGAGACCCAGTACTTC. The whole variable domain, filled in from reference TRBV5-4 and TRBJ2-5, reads ETGVTQSPTHLIKTRGQQVTLRCSSQSGHNTVSWYQQALGQGPQFIFQYYREEENGRGNFPPRFSGLQFPNYSSELNVNALELDDSALYLCASSQGSGVSETQYFGPGTRLLVL.

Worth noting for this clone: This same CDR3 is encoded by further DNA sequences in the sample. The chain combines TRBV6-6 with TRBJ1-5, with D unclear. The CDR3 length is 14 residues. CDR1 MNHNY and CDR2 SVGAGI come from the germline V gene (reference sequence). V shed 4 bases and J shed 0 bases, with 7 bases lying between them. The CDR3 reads CASSSRASNQPQHF. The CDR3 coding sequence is TGTGCCAGCAGTTCGAGGGCTAGCAATCAGCCCCAGCATTTT.

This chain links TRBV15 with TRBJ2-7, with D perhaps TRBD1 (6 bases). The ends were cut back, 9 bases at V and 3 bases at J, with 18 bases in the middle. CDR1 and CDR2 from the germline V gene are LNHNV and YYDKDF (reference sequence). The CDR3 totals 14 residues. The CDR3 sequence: CATREAARGYEQYF. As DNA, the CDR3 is TGTGCCACGAGAGAGGCAGCCAGGGGCTACGAGCAGTACTTC.

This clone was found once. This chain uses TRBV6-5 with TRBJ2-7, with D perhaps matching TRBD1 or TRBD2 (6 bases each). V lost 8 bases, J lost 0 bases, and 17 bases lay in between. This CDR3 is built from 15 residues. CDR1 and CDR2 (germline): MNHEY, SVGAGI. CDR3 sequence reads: CASLQGGGGSYEQYF. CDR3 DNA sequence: TGTGCCAGCCTCCAGGGAGGAGGGGGCTCCTACGAGCAGTACTTC.

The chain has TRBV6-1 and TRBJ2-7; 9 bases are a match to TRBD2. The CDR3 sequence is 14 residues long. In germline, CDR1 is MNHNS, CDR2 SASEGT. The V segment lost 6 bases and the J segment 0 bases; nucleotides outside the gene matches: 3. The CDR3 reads CASRLAGASYEQYF. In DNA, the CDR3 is TGTGCCAGCAGATTAGCGGGGGCCTCCTACGAGCAGTACTTC.

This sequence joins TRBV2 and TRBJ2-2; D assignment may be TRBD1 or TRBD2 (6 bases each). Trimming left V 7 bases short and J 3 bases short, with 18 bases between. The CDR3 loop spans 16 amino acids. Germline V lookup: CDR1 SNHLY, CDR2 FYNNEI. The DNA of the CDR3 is TGTGCCAGCAAAACCGTAGGGGGGCTGCACACCGGGGAGCTGTTTTTT. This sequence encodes CASKTVGGLHTGELFF. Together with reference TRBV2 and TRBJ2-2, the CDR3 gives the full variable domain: EPEVTQTPSHQVTQMGQEVILRCVPISNHLYFYWYRQILGQKVEFLVSFYNNEISEKSEIFDDQFSVERPDGSNFTLKIRSTKLEDSAMYFCASKTVGGLHTGELFFGEGSRLTVL.

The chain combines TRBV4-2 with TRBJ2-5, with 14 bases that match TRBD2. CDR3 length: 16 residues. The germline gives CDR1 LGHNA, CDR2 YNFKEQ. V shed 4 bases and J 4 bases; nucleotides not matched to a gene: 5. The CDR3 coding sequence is TGTGCCAGCAGCCTCTACGGGACTAGCGGGGGAGAGACCCAGTACTTC. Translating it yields CASSLYGTSGGETQYF.

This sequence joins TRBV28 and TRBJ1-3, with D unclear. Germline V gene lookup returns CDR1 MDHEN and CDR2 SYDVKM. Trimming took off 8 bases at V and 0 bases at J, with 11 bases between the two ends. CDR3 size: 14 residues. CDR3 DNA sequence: TGTGCCAGCCGTCCCCTTGACTCTGGAAACACCATATATTTT. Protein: CASRPLDSGNTIYF.

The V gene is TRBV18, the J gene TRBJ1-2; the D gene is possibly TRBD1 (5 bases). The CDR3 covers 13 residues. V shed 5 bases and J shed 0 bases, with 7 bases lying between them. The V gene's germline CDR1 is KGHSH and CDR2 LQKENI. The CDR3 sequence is CASSTGANYGYTF. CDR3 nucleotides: TGTGCCAGCTCAACAGGAGCTAACTATGGCTACACCTTC.

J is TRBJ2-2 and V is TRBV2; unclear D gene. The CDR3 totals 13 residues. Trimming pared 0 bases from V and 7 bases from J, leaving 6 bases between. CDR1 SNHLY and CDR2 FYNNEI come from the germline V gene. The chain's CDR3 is CASSEAGIGELFF. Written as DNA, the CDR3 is TGTGCCAGCAGTGAAGCGGGGATCGGGGAGCTGTTTTTT.

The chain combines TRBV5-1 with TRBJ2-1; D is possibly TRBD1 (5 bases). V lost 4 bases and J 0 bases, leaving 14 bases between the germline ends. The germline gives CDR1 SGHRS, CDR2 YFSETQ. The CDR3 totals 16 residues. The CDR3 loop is CASSAGHTSSYNEQFF. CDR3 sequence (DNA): TGCGCCAGCAGCGCCGGACATACGAGCTCCTACAATGAGCAGTTCTTC.

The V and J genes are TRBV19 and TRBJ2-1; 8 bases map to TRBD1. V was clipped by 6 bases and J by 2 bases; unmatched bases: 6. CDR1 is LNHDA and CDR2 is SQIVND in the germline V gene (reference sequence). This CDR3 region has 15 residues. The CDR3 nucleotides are TGTGCCAGTAGCCCCGGACAGGGACCCTACAATGAGCAGTTCTTC. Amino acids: CASSPGQGPYNEQFF.

The chain's CDR3 is CASSFQGTYEQYF. CDR3 nucleotides: TGTGCCAGCAGCTTTCAAGGTACCTACGAGCAGTACTTC. The rearrangement links TRBV5-8 to TRBJ2-7; D not resolved. The CDR3 runs 13 residues. The V gene's germline CDR1 is SGHTS and CDR2 YDEGEE. Trimming took 2 bases from V and 2 from J, leaving 8 bases between them.

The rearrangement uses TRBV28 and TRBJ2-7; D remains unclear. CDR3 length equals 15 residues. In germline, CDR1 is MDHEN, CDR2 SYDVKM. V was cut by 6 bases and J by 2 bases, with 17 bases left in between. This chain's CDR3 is CASRQGRSKPYEQYF. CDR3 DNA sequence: TGTGCCAGCAGACAAGGACGGAGCAAACCCTACGAGCAGTACTTC. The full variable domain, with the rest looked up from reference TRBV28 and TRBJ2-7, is DVKVTQSSRYLVKRTGEKVFLECVQDMDHENMFWYRQDPGLGLRLIYFSYDVKMKEKGDIPEGYSVSREKKERFSLILESASTNQTSMYLCASRQGRSKPYEQYFGPGTRLTVT.

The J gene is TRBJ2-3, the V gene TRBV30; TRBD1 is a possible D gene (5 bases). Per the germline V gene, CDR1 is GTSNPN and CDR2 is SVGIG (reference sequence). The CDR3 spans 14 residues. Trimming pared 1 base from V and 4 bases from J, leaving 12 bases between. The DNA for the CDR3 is TGTGCCTGGAGTGGAGACAGTCTCGCAGATACGCAGTATTTT. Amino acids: CAWSGDSLADTQYF.